This T cell receptor beta chain was found in a study of blood T cell repertoires in COVID-19. The wider study: Sample material is recorded as cDNA or gDNA derived from T cells, B-cell-depleted T cells, or PBMCs.

The CDR3 is 16 amino acids. Per the germline V gene, CDR1 is ENHRY and CDR2 is SYGVKD. Trimming cost V 0 bases and J 6 bases; bases outside gene matches: 3. Authors' data handling: Nucleated cell number was recorded as an estimate derived from reference gene primer amplification. This table comes from immunoSEQ multiplex PCR, and its TCRdb copy is limited to in-frame clones, with some not included. The DNA was the basis for D and trimming; V, J and clone size are from that table. The data hold about 83,000 clones, with roughly 87% observed a single time. The gene calls are TRBV10-3 and TRBJ2-1, with TRBD2 matching over 12 bases. The sample consisted of peripheral blood. The receptor comes from a woman in her forties or fifties with active or convalescent COVID-19. CDR3 bases: TGTGCCATCAGTGAGTCGGCTAGCGGGGGGGTCAATGAGCAGTTCTTC. Amino acids: CAISESASGGVNEQFF.